This TCR beta chain was sequenced in a study of blood T cell repertoires in COVID-19. Across the whole study: PBMCs, B-cell-depleted T cells, or T cells provided the cDNA or gDNA that made up the material.

The data were produced by immunoSEQ multiplex PCR, yet TCRdb's version contains in-frame clones alone and is incomplete. The sample records some 9,000 clones, about 90% being singletons. CDR3 length: 15 amino acids. Germline lookup yields CDR1 SGHNT and CDR2 YENEEA. V shed 5 bases and J 6 bases; nucleotides not matched to a gene: 8. The count of this clone is one. The chain uses TRBV11-3 and TRBJ2-2; 8 bases line up with TRBD2. Source material: peripheral blood. The receptor's source is a woman in her 50s with active COVID-19. Here the CDR3 reads CASSTPGTRPGELFF. In DNA, the CDR3 is TGTGCCAGCAGCACCCCCGGGACTAGGCCCGGGGAGCTGTTTTTT.